The clone carrying this T cell receptor beta chain has a count of ten or more. The antigen is undetermined. The CDR3 is 12 residues long. V lost 3 bases and J lost 4, with 7 bases in between. This record belongs to a study of T cells in Graves' hyperthyroidism and ophthalmopathy. Study-wide results and caveats: Most thyroid clonotypes that were expanded above 0.001 also turned up in blood. A model of 13 V-J features distinguished ophthalmopathy from stable hyperthyroidism.

Stability of Graves' hyperthyroidism was defined as absent ophthalmopathy progression within 18 months. TCR beta CDR3 sequences were amplified from RNA transcripts. Initially, a first-round RT-PCR of the TCR CDR3 employed the HTBI primer set. TCRdb ran MiXCR on the multiplex PCR reads and lists one entry per CDR3 protein. The repertoire holds hundreds of thousands of distinct CDR3 sequences, with roughly an eighth as singletons. Sequencing used blood. The chain has TRBV12-3 or TRBV12-4 and TRBJ2-7; D gene unclear. The source is a young woman with Graves' hyperthyroidism. This CDR3 reads CASSFLAYEQYF. CDR3 bases: TGTGCCAGCAGTTTTTTAGCTTACGAGCAGTACTTC.